This TCR beta chain was observed in a study of control samples from healthy donors and cancer patients. The V end was cut by 0 bases, the J end by 6 bases, with 14 bases between. From germline, CDR1 is GTSNPN and CDR2 SVGIG (reference sequence). The CDR3 covers 14 residues. Using immunoSEQ multiplex PCR, the repertoire was profiled, and TCRdb retains in-frame clones only, with some absent. Of approximately 97,000 clones in the sample, more than 90% were seen once. The J gene is TRBJ1-2, the V gene TRBV30; TRBD1 is a possible D gene (6 bases). Sequencing was carried out using blood. The sequence was obtained from a human donor in good health. The donor label of this sample is uncertain. The CDR3 DNA is TGTGCCTGGAGTGTAGGTCTGGGGGCCCATGGCTACACCTTC. Translating it yields CAWSVGLGAHGYTF.